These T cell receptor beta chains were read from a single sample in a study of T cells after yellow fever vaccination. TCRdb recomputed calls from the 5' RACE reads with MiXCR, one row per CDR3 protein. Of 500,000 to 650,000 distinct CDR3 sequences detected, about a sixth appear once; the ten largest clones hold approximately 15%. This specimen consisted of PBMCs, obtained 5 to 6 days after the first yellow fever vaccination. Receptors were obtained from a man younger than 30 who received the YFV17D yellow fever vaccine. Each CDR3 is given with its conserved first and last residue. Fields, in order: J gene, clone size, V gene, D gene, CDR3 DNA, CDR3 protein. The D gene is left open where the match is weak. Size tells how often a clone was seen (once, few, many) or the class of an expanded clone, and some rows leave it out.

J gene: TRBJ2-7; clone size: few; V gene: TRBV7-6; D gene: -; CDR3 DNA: TGTGCCAGCAGCTTCGGGGGAATAAGCTACGAGCAGTACTTC; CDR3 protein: CASSFGGISYEQYF
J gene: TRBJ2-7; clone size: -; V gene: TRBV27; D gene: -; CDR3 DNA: TGTGCCAGCAGTTTGGTTCCCCTTCGATCCTACGAGCAGTACTTC; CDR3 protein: CASSLVPLRSYEQYF
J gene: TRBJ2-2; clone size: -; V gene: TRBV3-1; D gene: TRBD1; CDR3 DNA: TGTGCCAGCAGCCAAGCGGGACAGGGCAACACCGGGGAGCTGTTTTTT; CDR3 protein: CASSQAGQGNTGELFF
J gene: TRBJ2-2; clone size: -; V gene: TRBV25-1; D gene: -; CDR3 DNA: TGTGCCAGCAGTGAATACCCAGGGTGGCGCCCGACCGGGGAGCTGTTTTTT; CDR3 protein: CASSEYPGWRPTGELFF
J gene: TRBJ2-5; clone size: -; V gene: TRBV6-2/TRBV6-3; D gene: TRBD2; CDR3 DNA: TGTGCCAGCAGTCGGACTAGCGGATCGGAGACCCAGTACTTC; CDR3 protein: CASSRTSGSETQYF
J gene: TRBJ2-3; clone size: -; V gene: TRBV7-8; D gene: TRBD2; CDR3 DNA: TGTGCCAGCAGGGGACTAGCGGGGGGAGATACGCAGTATTTT; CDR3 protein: CASRGLAGGDTQYF
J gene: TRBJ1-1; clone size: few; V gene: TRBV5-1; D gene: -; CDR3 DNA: TGCGCCAGCAGCACTCCGGACGGTGTAACTGAAGCTTTCTTT; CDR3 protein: CASSTPDGVTEAFF
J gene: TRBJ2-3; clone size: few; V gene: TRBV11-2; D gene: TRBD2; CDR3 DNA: TGTGCCAGCAGAGGACTAGCGGGGGCCCCAGATACGCAGTATTTT; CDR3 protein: CASRGLAGAPDTQYF
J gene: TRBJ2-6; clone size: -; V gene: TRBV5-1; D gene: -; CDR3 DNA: TGCGCCAGCAGCGCACCTTTGGGGGCCTCTGGGGCCAACGTCCTGACTTTC; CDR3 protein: CASSAPLGASGANVLTF
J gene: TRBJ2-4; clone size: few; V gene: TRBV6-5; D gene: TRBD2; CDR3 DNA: TGTGCCAGCAGTTACAGAGCTAGCGGGTTAGCCAAAAACATTCAGTACTTC; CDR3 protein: CASSYRASGLAKNIQYF
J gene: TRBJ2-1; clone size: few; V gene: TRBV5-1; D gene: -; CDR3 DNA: TGCGCCAGCAGCTTGGAATGGGGACCCAACAATGAGCAGTTCTTC; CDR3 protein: CASSLEWGPNNEQFF
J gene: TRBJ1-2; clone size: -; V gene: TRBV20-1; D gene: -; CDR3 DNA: TGCAGTGCCTTCCGAAGGGAGGGGGGCGATGGCTACACCTTC; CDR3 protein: CSAFRREGGDGYTF
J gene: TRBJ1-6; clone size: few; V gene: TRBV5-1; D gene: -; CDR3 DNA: TGCGCCAGCAGCACCCGGGACGGTGATAATTCACCCCTCCACTTT; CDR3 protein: CASSTRDGDNSPLHF
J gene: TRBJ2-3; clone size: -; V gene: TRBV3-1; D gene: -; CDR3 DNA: TGTGCCAGCAGCCAAGGTATTAGGACAGATACGCAGTATTTT; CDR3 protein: CASSQGIRTDTQYF
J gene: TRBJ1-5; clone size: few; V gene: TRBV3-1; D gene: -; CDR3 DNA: TGTGCCAGCAGCCATTCGGCCTCCAATCAGCCCCAGCATTTT; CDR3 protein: CASSHSASNQPQHF
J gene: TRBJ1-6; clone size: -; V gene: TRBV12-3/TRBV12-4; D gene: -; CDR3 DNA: TGTGCCAGTGGTAGTCTCGACTATAATTCACCCCTCCACTTT; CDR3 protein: CASGSLDYNSPLHF
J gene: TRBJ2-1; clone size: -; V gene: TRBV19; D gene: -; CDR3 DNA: TGTGCCAGTAGTAATAATCAGGGTCGTGAGCAGTTCTTC; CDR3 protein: CASSNNQGREQFF
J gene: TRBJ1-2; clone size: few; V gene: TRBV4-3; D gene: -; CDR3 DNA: TGCGCCAGCAGCCAGGAAGAGGGGCACTATGGCTACACCTTC; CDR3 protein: CASSQEEGHYGYTF
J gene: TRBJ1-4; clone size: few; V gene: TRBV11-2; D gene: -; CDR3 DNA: TGTGCCAGCAGCTTAGACCCGGTGTATAATGAAAAACTGTTTTTT; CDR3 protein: CASSLDPVYNEKLFF
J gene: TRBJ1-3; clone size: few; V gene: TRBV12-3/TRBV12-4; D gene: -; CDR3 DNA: TGTGCCAGCAGTTCCGAGATAGGCCTCTCTGGAAACACCATATATTTT; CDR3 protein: CASSSEIGLSGNTIYF
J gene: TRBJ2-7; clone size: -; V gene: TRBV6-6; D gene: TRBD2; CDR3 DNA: TGTGCCAGCACCGGGACTAGCGGAGAGCAGTACTTC; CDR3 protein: CASTGTSGEQYF
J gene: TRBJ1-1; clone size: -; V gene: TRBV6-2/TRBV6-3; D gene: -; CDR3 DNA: TGTGCCAGCAGGGGGGGGCCGAACACTGAAGCTTTCTTT; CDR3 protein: CASRGGPNTEAFF
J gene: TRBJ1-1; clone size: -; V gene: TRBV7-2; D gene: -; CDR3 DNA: TGTGCCAGCAGATTAGACATTTCCTTTAACACTGAAGCTTTCTTT; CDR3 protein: CASRLDISFNTEAFF
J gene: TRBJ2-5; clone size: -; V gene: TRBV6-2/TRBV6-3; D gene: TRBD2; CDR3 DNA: TGTGCCAGCAGACCCCGCGGACTAGTTGGAGAGACCCAGTACTTC; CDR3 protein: CASRPRGLVGETQYF
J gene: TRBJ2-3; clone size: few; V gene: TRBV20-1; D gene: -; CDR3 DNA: TGCAGTGCTGGTCCCGGGACCGGGGCCTTAGTGCAGTATTTT; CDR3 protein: CSAGPGTGALVQYF
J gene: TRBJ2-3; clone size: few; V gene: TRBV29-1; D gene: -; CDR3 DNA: TGCAGCGTGGGGAGACAGGCAGATACGCAGTATTTT; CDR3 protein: CSVGRQADTQYF
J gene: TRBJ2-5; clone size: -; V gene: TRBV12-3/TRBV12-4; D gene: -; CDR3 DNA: TGTGCCAGCAGTTTAAGAACCCTAGGGCTGGAGACCCAGTACTTC; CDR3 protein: CASSLRTLGLETQYF
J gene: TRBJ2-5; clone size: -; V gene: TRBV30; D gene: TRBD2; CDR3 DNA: TGTGCCGGACTAGCGGGGGGAGAGACCCAGTACTTC; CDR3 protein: CAGLAGGETQYF
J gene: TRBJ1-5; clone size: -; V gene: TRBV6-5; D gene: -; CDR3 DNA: TGTGCCAGCAGTTACATAGGGGGTCCCTATAGCAATCAGCCCCAGCATTTT; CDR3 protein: CASSYIGGPYSNQPQHF
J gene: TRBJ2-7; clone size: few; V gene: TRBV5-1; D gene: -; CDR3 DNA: TGCGCCAGCAGCTTGGAAACAGGGACCTACGAGCAGTACTTC; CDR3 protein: CASSLETGTYEQYF
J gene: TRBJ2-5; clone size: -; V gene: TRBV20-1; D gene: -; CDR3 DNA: TGCAGTGAAATTGCAGAGGACCAAGAGACCCAGTACTTC; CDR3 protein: CSEIAEDQETQYF
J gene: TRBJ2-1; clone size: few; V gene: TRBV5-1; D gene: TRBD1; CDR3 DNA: TGCGCCAGCGCCGGGACAGGGTACGACCCTCCGATCTTC; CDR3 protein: CASAGTGYDPPIF
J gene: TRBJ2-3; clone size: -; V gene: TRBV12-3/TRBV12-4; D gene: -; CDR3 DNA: TGTGCCAGCAGTACAGGGAGGCCCCCGTATTTT; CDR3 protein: CASSTGRPPYF
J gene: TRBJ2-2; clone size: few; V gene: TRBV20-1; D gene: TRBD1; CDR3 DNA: TGCAGTGCTCATGACAGGGCCGGGGAGCTGTTTTTT; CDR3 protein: CSAHDRAGELFF
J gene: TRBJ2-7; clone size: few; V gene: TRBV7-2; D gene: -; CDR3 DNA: TGTGCCAGCAGCTTAATGGCGGGGCGCGACTCCTACGAGCAGTACTTC; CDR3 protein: CASSLMAGRDSYEQYF
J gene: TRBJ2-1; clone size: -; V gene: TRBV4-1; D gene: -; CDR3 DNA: TGCGCCAGCAGCCAAGCCGGGACGAAAAATGAGCAGTTCTTC; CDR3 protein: CASSQAGTKNEQFF
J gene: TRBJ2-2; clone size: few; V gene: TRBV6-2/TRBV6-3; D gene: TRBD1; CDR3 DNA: TGTGCCAGCAGTTACGCAGGGACAGCGAACACCGGGGAGCTGTTTTTT; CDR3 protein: CASSYAGTANTGELFF
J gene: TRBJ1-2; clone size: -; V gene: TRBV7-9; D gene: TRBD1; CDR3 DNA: TGTGCCAGCAGCCCGACGACGGACAGGGGCTATGGCTACACCTTC; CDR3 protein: CASSPTTDRGYGYTF
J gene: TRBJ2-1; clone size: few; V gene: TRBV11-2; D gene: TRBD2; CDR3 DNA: TGTGCCAGCAGCTTAGTCCGGGGGGGCTATTTGTATGAGCAGTTCTTC; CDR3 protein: CASSLVRGGYLYEQFF
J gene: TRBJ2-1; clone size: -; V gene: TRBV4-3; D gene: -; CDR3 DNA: TGCGCCAGCAGCCAAGATAGCGGCAAAGGCAATGAGCAGTTCTTC; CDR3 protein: CASSQDSGKGNEQFF
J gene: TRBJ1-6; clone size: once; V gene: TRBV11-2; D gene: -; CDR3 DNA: TGTGCCAGCAGCTTAGGGTCCCATTCACCCCTCCACTTT; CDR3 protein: CASSLGSHSPLHF
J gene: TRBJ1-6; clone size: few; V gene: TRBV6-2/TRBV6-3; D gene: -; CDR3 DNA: TGTGCCAGCGCTACCCTTTATTCACCCCTCCACTTT; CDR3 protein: CASATLYSPLHF
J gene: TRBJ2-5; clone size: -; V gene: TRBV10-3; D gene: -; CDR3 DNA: TGTGCCATCGCCGGGAGCCGAGGAGAGACCCAGTACTTC; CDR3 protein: CAIAGSRGETQYF
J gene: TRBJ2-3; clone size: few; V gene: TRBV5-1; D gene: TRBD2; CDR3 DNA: TGCGCCAGCAGACGAGGTAGCGGGGGACGCACAGATACGCAGTATTTT; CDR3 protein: CASRRGSGGRTDTQYF
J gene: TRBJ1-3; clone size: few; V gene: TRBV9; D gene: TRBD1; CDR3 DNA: TGTGCCAGCAGCGCTACAGGGGGCAGTGGAAACACCATATATTTT; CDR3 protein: CASSATGGSGNTIYF